Sequencing of this TCR beta chain was carried out in a study of T cell changes during pregnancy in multiple sclerosis. The CDR3 is made up of 16 amino acids. In germline, CDR1 is ENHRY, CDR2 SYGVKD. V dropped 4 bases and J dropped 2; count of bases not matched to a gene: 9. Profiled with immunoSEQ multiplex PCR; TCRdb holds only in-frame clones, not every one. In the table there are approximately 41,000 clones, roughly 91% of which are singletons. V is TRBV10-3 and J is TRBJ1-2; 8 bases agree with TRBD1. Specimen: PBMCs (not recorded whether the cells were cultured). This TCR came from a female donor with multiple sclerosis, enrolled in a pregnancy study. CDR3 amino acids: CAISGPRTGLNYGYTF. CDR3 coding DNA: TGTGCCATCAGTGGCCCTAGGACAGGGCTGAACTATGGCTACACCTTC.